This is a list of T cell receptor beta chains from one sample in a study of blood T cell repertoires in COVID-19. TCRdb's table, derived via immunoSEQ multiplex PCR, lists solely in-frame clones and lacks some. The repertoire includes about 210,000 clones, about nine tenths of them detected once, and 1.5% to 2% sits in the top ten. The sequencing input was peripheral blood. The receptors here all came from a man between 18 and 35 years old with active or convalescent COVID-19. The CDR3 runs from the conserved cysteine through the conserved F or W.

cdr3_aa	v_call	j_call
CASSESGGSYNEQFF	TRBV2	TRBJ2-1
CASARLRNNEQFF	TRBV6-1	TRBJ2-1
CASSDRDRGGYTF	TRBV6-1	TRBJ1-2
CASRLATGQNNYGYTF	TRBV12-2	TRBJ1-2
CASSSLAVNNEQFF	TRBV6-5	TRBJ2-1
CASSHPTESGYTYEQYF	TRBV7-9	TRBJ2-7
CASSSTGPNNSPLHF	TRBV19	TRBJ1-6
CASSLGRHTGELFF	TRBV5-1	TRBJ2-2
CASSSLVARPPNEQFF	TRBV11-2	TRBJ2-1
CSGGQSSYNEQFF	TRBV29-1	TRBJ2-1
CASSDNFGTRYEQYF	TRBV25-1	TRBJ2-7
CAANRGSNTEAFF	TRBV30	TRBJ1-1
CASRTGRGNTIYF	TRBV2	TRBJ1-3
CASSETPRSSYTF	TRBV2	TRBJ1-2
CASSLDSSYNSPLHF	TRBV7-2	TRBJ1-6
CASSSIDRGAQYF	TRBV6-2/TRBV6-3	TRBJ2-3
CASSQQDRTGELFF	TRBV3-1/TRBV3-2	TRBJ2-2
CASSHYRDNSPLHF	TRBV6-5	TRBJ1-6
CASSMSRNQPQHF	TRBV19	TRBJ1-5
CASSLVGSNSPLHF	TRBV28	TRBJ1-6
CSASMFTASGTEAFF	TRBV20-1	TRBJ1-1
CAISDSVGRSAPSTDTQYF	TRBV10-3	TRBJ2-3
CAWSGLAGGEETQYF	TRBV30	TRBJ2-5
CASSERRTGVNTGELFF	TRBV2	TRBJ2-2
CASSSTRGEAFF	TRBV6-1	TRBJ1-1
CASSWGQGNTYNEQFF	TRBV7-3	TRBJ2-1
CAWSTGFNTEAFF	TRBV30	TRBJ1-1
CASSGNRDIMNEKLFF	TRBV7-2	TRBJ1-4
CASSQKDRVSEQYF	TRBV7-9	TRBJ2-7
CASSLLAGRTQYF	TRBV3-1/TRBV3-2	TRBJ2-3
CASSLGTATGELFF	TRBV7-4	TRBJ2-2
CASSLLGPGNTIYF	TRBV28	TRBJ1-3
CSVEQDRGLGYTF	TRBV29-1	TRBJ1-2
CASSFRDQGGYTF	TRBV7-9	TRBJ1-2
CASTHRLTGYVDEQFF	TRBV19	TRBJ2-1
CASRTGEGEKLFF	TRBV19	TRBJ1-4
CASSEENRGIDTQYF	TRBV6-1	TRBJ2-3
CASSPQGSGNTIYF	TRBV9	TRBJ1-3